These T cell receptor beta chains were read from a single sample in a study of read filtering for tumor transcriptome and immune sequencing. TCRdb reprocessed the reads with MiXCR, giving one entry per CDR3 protein. The sample lists 50,000 or so distinct CDR3 sequences; less than 20% were seen once. The sample was a population of CD138-negative cells sorted from bone marrow. These receptors were collected from a donor at least 40 years old with multiple myeloma. CDR3s include the opening cysteine and the closing phenylalanine or tryptophan. The D gene is left open where the match is weak. Some rows have no size entry. The others give once, few or many, or a class for an expanded clone.

v_gene,d_gene,j_gene,abundance,CDR3aa,CDR3nt
TRBV12-3/TRBV12-4,TRBD1,TRBJ2-7,many,CASSSSGTGKDEQYF,TGTGCCAGCAGTTCCTCCGGGACAGGGAAAGATGAGCAGTACTTC
TRBV7-9,NA,TRBJ1-5,many,CASSQGNGGSQPQHF,TGTGCCAGCAGCCAGGGCAATGGGGGGAGTCAGCCCCAGCATTTT
TRBV11-1,TRBD1,TRBJ2-3,many,CASSNRGLGDTQYF,TGTGCCAGCAGCAACAGGGGGCTCGGAGATACGCAGTATTTT
TRBV5-1,TRBD1,TRBJ2-1,many,CASSGQGMNEQFF,TGCGCCAGCAGCGGACAGGGAATGAATGAGCAGTTCTTC
TRBV5-1,NA,TRBJ2-5,many,CASSTGQSTETQYF,TGCGCCAGCAGCACCGGACAGTCGACAGAGACCCAGTACTTC
TRBV19,NA,TRBJ2-1,NA,CASSPLGGGLNEQFF,TGTGCCAGTAGCCCTCTTGGGGGAGGTCTCAATGAGCAGTTCTTC
TRBV14,NA,TRBJ1-1,many,CASSSNRGRTEAFF,TGTGCCAGCAGCTCGAATCGGGGGCGGACTGAAGCTTTCTTT
TRBV7-2,NA,TRBJ2-3,many,CASSLLWDADTQYF,TGTGCCAGCAGCTTACTATGGGACGCAGATACGCAGTATTTT
TRBV7-2,NA,TRBJ2-1,many,CASSLTDNEQFF,TGTGCCAGCAGCTTAACAGACAATGAGCAGTTCTTC
TRBV10-3,TRBD2,TRBJ2-1,many,CAISERLAGYNEQFF,TGTGCCATCAGTGAGCGACTAGCGGGGTACAATGAGCAGTTCTTC
TRBV11-2,NA,TRBJ2-2,many,CASSLGGRNPRSTGELFF,TGTGCCAGCAGCTTAGGTGGCCGCAACCCGCGGAGCACCGGGGAGCTGTTTTTT
TRBV5-1,NA,TRBJ1-2,many,CATRGADRQYGYTF,TGCGCCACCAGGGGAGCGGACCGTCAATATGGCTACACCTTC
TRBV19,NA,TRBJ2-1,NA,CASSIPDPTSGRQFF,TGTGCCAGTAGTATCCCGGACCCAACTTCGGGGAGGCAGTTCTTC
TRBV10-3,NA,TRBJ2-2,many,CAISEFSGELFF,TGTGCCATCAGTGAGTTCTCCGGGGAGCTGTTTTTT
TRBV7-2,NA,TRBJ2-3,few,CASSLAVLSTDTQYF,TGTGCCAGCAGCTTAGCGGTATTGAGCACAGATACGCAGTATTTT
TRBV7-2,TRBD2,TRBJ2-1,NA,CASTLRAGTSYYNEQFF,TGTGCCAGCACCTTAAGAGCCGGGACTAGCTACTACAATGAGCAGTTCTTC
TRBV4-2,TRBD2,TRBJ2-5,many,CASSRTSGNQETQYF,TGTGCCAGCAGCCGGACTAGCGGAAACCAAGAGACCCAGTACTTC
TRBV7-2,TRBD1,TRBJ2-5,many,CASSSGTGMGVTQYF,TGTGCCAGCAGCTCCGGGACAGGGATGGGTGTGACCCAGTACTTC
TRBV7-2,NA,TRBJ2-1,many,CASSHDYNEQFF,TGTGCCAGCAGCCATGATTACAATGAGCAGTTCTTC
TRBV5-4,TRBD2,TRBJ2-7,many,CASSPGTSGIEQYF,TGTGCCAGCAGCCCCGGGACTAGCGGGATCGAGCAGTACTTC
TRBV7-2,NA,TRBJ2-3,many,CASSLSAAGGSTDTQYF,TGTGCCAGCAGCCTATCCGCGGCAGGGGGGAGCACAGATACGCAGTATTTT
TRBV5-5,TRBD1,TRBJ1-2,many,CASTPAGGEKYGYTF,TGTGCCAGCACCCCGGCAGGGGGCGAAAAATATGGCTACACCTTC
TRBV5-1,NA,TRBJ2-5,many,CASSLSFETQYF,TGCGCCAGCAGCTTGAGTTTCGAGACCCAGTACTTC
TRBV7-9,NA,TRBJ2-3,many,CASSSGRDTQYF,TGTGCCAGCAGCTCAGGGCGCGATACGCAGTATTTT
TRBV3-1,NA,TRBJ2-5,many,CASSQVGATQETQYF,TGTGCCAGCAGCCAAGTTGGGGCGACCCAAGAGACCCAGTACTTC
TRBV7-3,TRBD2,TRBJ2-2,few,CASSLMSSGYTGELFF,TGTGCCAGCAGCTTAATGTCTAGCGGGTACACCGGGGAGCTGTTTTTT
TRBV6-5,TRBD1,TRBJ2-1,many,CASSALSGTGKSKQFF,TGTGCCAGCAGCGCGTTGTCCGGGACAGGAAAAAGTAAGCAGTTCTTC
TRBV5-4,NA,TRBJ1-1,NA,CASSPEVEGGLNTEAFF,TGTGCCAGCAGCCCCGAGGTAGAGGGCGGTCTTAACACTGAAGCTTTCTTC
TRBV29-1,NA,TRBJ1-1,many,CSVARDGNTEAFF,TGCAGCGTTGCCAGGGACGGCAACACTGAAGCTTTCTTT
TRBV7-2,NA,TRBJ2-3,many,CASSLELGSYTDTQYF,TGTGCCAGCAGCTTAGAGTTGGGCTCCTACACAGATACGCAGTATTTT
TRBV7-3,TRBD1,TRBJ2-1,many,CASSLDGGQVYNEQFF,TGTGCCAGCAGCTTAGACGGCGGACAGGTGTACAATGAGCAGTTCTTC
TRBV29-1,TRBD2,TRBJ2-6,many,CSVLAGPLSGANVLTF,TGCAGCGTTCTAGCGGGACCCCTTAGCGGGGCCAACGTCCTGACTTTC
TRBV12-3/TRBV12-4,NA,TRBJ2-5,NA,CSSSFFGQETQYF,TGCTCCAGCAGTTTCTTCGGGCAAGAGACCCAGTACTTC
TRBV3-1,NA,TRBJ2-7,many,CASSQVGVYEQYF,TGTGCCAGCAGCCAAGTCGGCGTATACGAGCAGTACTTC
TRBV6-5,NA,TRBJ2-2,NA,CASGNSGELGELFF,TGTGCCAGCGGGAATTCAGGAGAGCTCGGGGAGCTGTTTTTT
TRBV9,TRBD2,TRBJ2-1,NA,CPSSVGVAGVPDEQFF,TGTCCCAGCAGCGTAGGGGTGGCGGGAGTTCCGGATGAGCAGTTCTTC
TRBV29-1,TRBD2,TRBJ2-1,many,CSVEETSVEQFF,TGCAGCGTTGAAGAAACTAGCGTAGAGCAGTTCTTC
TRBV20-1,TRBD1,TRBJ2-3,many,CSARVTGRSTDTQYF,TGCAGTGCTAGAGTGACAGGGCGAAGCACAGATACGCAGTATTTT
TRBV20-1,NA,TRBJ2-5,NA,CSASQPLAGETQYF,TGCAGTGCTAGCCAACCACTAGCAGGGGAGACCCAGTACTTC
TRBV7-2,TRBD2,TRBJ2-3,many,CASSQRLAGGTSTDTQYF,TGTGCCAGCAGCCAGAGACTAGCGGGAGGTACTAGCACAGATACGCAGTATTTT
TRBV5-1,NA,TRBJ2-5,many,CASSLSSGQETQYF,TGCGCCAGCAGCTTGTCGTCAGGGCAAGAGACCCAGTACTTC
TRBV25-1,TRBD2,TRBJ2-1,many,CASGPSGGNEQFF,TGTGCCAGCGGACCTAGCGGAGGCAATGAGCAGTTCTTC
TRBV5-6,NA,TRBJ2-2,many,CASSLGGLTVRNTGELFF,TGTGCCAGCAGCTTGGGGGGGCTGACAGTGCGGAACACCGGGGAGCTGTTTTTT
TRBV11-3,NA,TRBJ2-1,many,CASSYPGYNEQFF,TGTGCCAGCAGCTACCCTGGATACAATGAGCAGTTCTTC
TRBV18,TRBD2,TRBJ2-1,many,CASSPRTSGIPYNEQFF,TGTGCCAGCTCACCACGGACTAGCGGGATCCCCTACAATGAGCAGTTCTTC
TRBV7-9,NA,TRBJ2-3,NA,CAIIAANTDTQYF,TGTGCCATCATAGCGGCCAACACAGATACGCAGTATTTT
TRBV4-2,NA,TRBJ1-1,NA,CASSPSGTSSNTEAFF,TGTGCCAGCAGCCCGTCCGGGACCAGTTCGAACACTGAAGCTTTCTTT
TRBV7-2,TRBD2,TRBJ2-3,many,CASSLYIAGSTDTQYF,TGTGCCAGCAGCTTGTATATAGCGGGATCCACAGATACGCAGTATTTT
TRBV29-1,NA,TRBJ2-5,many,CGVFEAQETQYF,TGCGGCGTGTTTGAGGCACAAGAGACCCAGTACTTC
TRBV11-1,TRBD2,TRBJ2-1,many,CASSEVWTSRQFF,TGTGCCAGCAGTGAGGTCTGGACTAGCAGGCAGTTCTTC
TRBV20-1,NA,TRBJ1-5,many,CSAREFSSNQPQHF,TGCAGTGCTAGAGAGTTTTCAAGCAATCAGCCCCAGCATTTT